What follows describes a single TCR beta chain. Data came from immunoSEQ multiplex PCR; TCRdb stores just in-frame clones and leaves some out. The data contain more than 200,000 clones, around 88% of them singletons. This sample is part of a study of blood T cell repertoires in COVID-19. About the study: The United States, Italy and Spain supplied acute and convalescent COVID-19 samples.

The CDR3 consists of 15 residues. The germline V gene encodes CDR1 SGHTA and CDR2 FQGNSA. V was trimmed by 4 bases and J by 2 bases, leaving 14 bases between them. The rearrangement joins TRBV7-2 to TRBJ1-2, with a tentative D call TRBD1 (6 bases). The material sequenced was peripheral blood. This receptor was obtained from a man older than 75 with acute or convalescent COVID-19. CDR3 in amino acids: CASSSARGANYGYTF. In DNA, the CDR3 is TGTGCCAGCAGCTCCGCACGGGGGGCGAACTATGGCTACACCTTC.